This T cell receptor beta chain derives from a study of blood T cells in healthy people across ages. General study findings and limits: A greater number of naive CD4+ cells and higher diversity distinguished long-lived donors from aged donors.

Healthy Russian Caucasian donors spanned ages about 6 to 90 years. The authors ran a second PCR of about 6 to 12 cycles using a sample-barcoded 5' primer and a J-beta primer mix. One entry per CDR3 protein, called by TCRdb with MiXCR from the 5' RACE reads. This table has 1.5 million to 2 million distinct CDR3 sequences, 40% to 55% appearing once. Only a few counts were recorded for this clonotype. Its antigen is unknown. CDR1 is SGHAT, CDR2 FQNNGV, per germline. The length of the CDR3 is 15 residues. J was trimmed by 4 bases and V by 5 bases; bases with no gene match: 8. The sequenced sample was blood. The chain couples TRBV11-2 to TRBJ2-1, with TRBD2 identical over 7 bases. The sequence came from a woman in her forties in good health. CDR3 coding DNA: TGTGCCAGCAGCCCAGCCAGCGGGAAGTACAATGAGCAGTTCTTC. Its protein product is CASSPASGKYNEQFF.